This TCR beta chain was captured by sequencing in a study of cytomegalovirus exposure and HLA in healthy donors (TCRdb year 2017). With regard to the full study: An earlier analysis of several hundred of the donors reported 276 Gb of sequence data and 117 million unique TCR beta sequences obtained from about 170 million T cells. An early release that covered 500 to 800 HLA-typed donors contained approximately 300 gigabases of sequencing data and roughly 84 million unique TCR sequences. The genetic ancestry cluster associated with self-reported Caucasian donors included 65% to 90% of the 398 genotyped donors. The aim of the study was to test whether cataloging public T cell receptors could identify signatures of past pathogen exposure. Using immunosequencing, the study profiled T cell repertoires from 666 subjects and related those repertoires to cytomegalovirus serostatus. Along with the approximately 650-subject first cohort, a separate validation cohort of 120 different subjects was used. High-throughput TCR immunosequencing, statistical association of individual TCRs with disease status, and machine learning were combined to predict cytomegalovirus infection status. A later analysis re-examined previously published TCR beta repertoires from 500 to 700 donors and added high-resolution HLA genotyping to investigate patterns of TCR occurrence. In the later analysis, no new phenotypic data were used to find candidate immune exposures; instead, reliance was placed on TCR beta sequences and their occurrence across donors. An earlier analysis of roughly 580 of the donors used high-throughput TCR beta sequencing to judge whether each TCR beta V gene segment behaved as functional or pseudogenic. Donor age, sex, ethnicity and CMV serostatus were compiled together with the repertoire data. In a later genetic analysis, genome-wide SNP genotypes for about 55% of the roughly 700 donors were used, and that subset was treated as a discovery cohort. All discovery cohort repertoires had been generated using a single sequencing platform. HLA typing included class I and class II loci at four-digit resolution. The number of donors typed differed by locus, with about 620-630 for A, B, C, DRB1 and DQB1, roughly 520 for DQA1, under 610 for DPA1, and some 470 for DPB1. Roughly five DR-DQ haplotypes were handled as single units for association and clustering, since linkage in the cohort was strong. Among about 360 genotyped donors of the cohort, an average of roughly 240,000 unique TCR beta nucleotide sequences were sequenced per donor, 15% to 20% of them non-productive.

The library relied on the immunoSEQ multiplex PCR assay. For the multiplex PCR, a mixture combining 60 forward primers for TCR Vbeta segments and 13 reverse primers for TCR Jbeta segments was used. Amplification of the CDR3 region of rearranged TCR beta genes was performed with a multiplex PCR assay on genomic DNA. The Illumina HiSeq System was used to sequence the amplified TCR beta libraries as 87-base-pair reads. Turning to the authors' computational methods: A later analysis tallied roughly 76 million unique TCR beta chains across the 640 or so repertoires, and approximately 12 million of those chains were shared by two or more donors. To remove PCR and sequencing errors, raw reads were error-corrected and collapsed into unique sequences using a nearest-neighbor algorithm that merged closely related sequences. V, D and J gene segments were assigned by aligning CDR3 sequences to IMGT reference sequences. For a sequence to be retained, at least a six-nucleotide match to both a V gene segment and a J gene segment was required. Rearrangements were called productive when the CDR3 lacked stop codons and stayed in frame with V and J; all others were non-productive. Following IMGT convention, CDR3 was defined as the stretch from the second conserved V-encoded cysteine up to the conserved J-encoded phenylalanine. In an earlier analysis of around 640 of the donors, sequences lacking an unambiguous match to a single V gene segment were excluded. In an earlier analysis of approximately 500 of the donors, a V segment was called functional when productive rearrangements were above 56.7%, and segregating when the standard deviation between donors exceeded 5%. A statistical classification framework was built for diagnosing cytomegalovirus status from the catalog of TCR beta chain sequences. In a later analysis, V and J genes were assigned by comparing TCR nucleotide sequences against IMGT/GENE-DB human TR gene sequences. Using the TCRdist pipeline, a later analysis assigned CDR3 sequences along with most-parsimonious VDJ recombination scenarios. In a later analysis, each TCR beta chain was defined by its CDR3 amino acid sequence together with its V-gene family, and reads without a unique V-gene family were excluded. In a later analysis, several hundred highly shared, low-generation-probability nucleotide sequences were removed to address suspected cross-contamination and a sequencing artifact. In a later analysis, a clonal expansion index was calculated for each public chain from normalized within-repertoire ranks of inferred template counts. A later analysis computed generation probabilities with a VDJ recombination model fitted to out-of-frame rearrangements, and checked the results against IGoR. In a later analysis, TCR-TCR, TCR-HLA and TCR-CMV co-occurrence was scored with hypergeometric tests, and a repertoire-size bias correction was applied to TCR pairs. A later analysis estimated false discovery rates by permuting HLA or CMV assignments 20 times. In a later analysis, co-occurring TCRs were grouped with DBSCAN, and TCRdist sequence similarity was added when clustering was performed within HLA-allele-positive subsets. Repertoires with fewer than 30,000 or more than 120,000 public chains, plus five repertoires with anomalous nucleotide sharing, were excluded from co-occurrence clustering. As stored in TCRdb, this immuneACCESS dataset retains in-frame rearrangements with V and J assigned. A fraction of the clones does not appear; measured against another copy, unresolved V genes explain less than half of the discrepancy, and the remainder lacks a known reason. For V, J and clone size, that table is used; D and trimming come from the DNA. Present in this sample are approximately 150,000 clones, approximately 84% of which were seen just once. The ten largest account for 2.5% to 3% of the sample.

In total, approximately 690 healthy bone marrow donors made up the cohort. All cohort members were sampled while nominally healthy, although unrecorded immune exposures were likely present. The donor was CMV seropositive and was included in the group of 300 or so seropositive cohort members. A peripheral blood sample was provided by each donor, and peripheral blood mononuclear cells were used for TCR beta sequencing. Genomic DNA was extracted from the blood cell samples with the Qiagen DNeasy Blood Extraction Kit. As regards this clone: Its target antigen remains unknown. Per-base quality was not reported, and no clone a single base away is much larger than it.

There are 16 amino acids in the CDR3, from cysteine to phenylalanine inclusive. Only CDR3 DNA remains: 48 bases, in frame from the first base. The full study reports these points: A further reported finding was that TCR beta sequences accurately predicted the HLA-A and HLA-B alleles for most subjects in the first cohort. The authors suggested that the approach could potentially be generalized to other disease states and immunological phenotypes. Because the 87-base-pair reads could not distinguish some IMGT-functional V segments, including TRBV6-2 and TRBV6-3, those segments were excluded. A cluster of highly shared sequence variants was judged likely to be a technical artifact of the sequencing pipeline. In a later analysis, HLA-associated TCR beta chains showed more clonal expansion and lower generation probabilities than non-associated chains that were equally common. Linkage disequilibrium might explain the correlated functional status among segregating V segments, but an unknown experimental factor could not be ruled out. The cohort was sequenced for TCR beta chains only, and without alpha or paired-chain data the features that could be detected were limited. The classifier was reported to diagnose cytomegalovirus status with high specificity and sensitivity in both the original and validation cohorts. In a later analysis, the rate of TCR association differed among HLA loci, with DRB1 alleles having the most associated TCRs and HLA-C alleles having the fewest. Most TCR sequences were observed very rarely across donors, whereas some public TCRs were present in many individuals. The study gave a list of about 160 TCR beta chains associated with cytomegalovirus. A few of the identified cytomegalovirus-associated TCR beta chains were confirmed in vitro to be specific for cytomegalovirus antigens. A later genetic analysis reported fewer N-insertions in productive TCRs among donors in an Asian-associated ancestry cluster than the 666-donor mean. Presence/absence analyses assumed roughly uniform sequencing depth across donors, an assumption that may not hold. At a false discovery rate of 0.05, a later analysis linked around 15,000 TCR beta sequences to specific HLA alleles. Because HLA typing was unavailable for some donors at each locus, only the typed subset was used in association tests. Broadly in line with IMGT annotations, most TCR beta V segments showed up in productive rearrangements about 87% or about 30% of the time in an earlier analysis of 587 of the donors. Roughly 15 rarely observed V segments, including chromosome 9 orphons, were excluded from the earlier analysis of about 500 of the donors because counts were too low. According to a later analysis, parvovirus B19, influenza, CMV and Epstein-Barr virus appeared linked to several top co-occurrence clusters. When HLA alleles, especially DR and DQ, strongly co-occurred, TCR associations were difficult to assign to individual alleles. In a later analysis, most CMV-associated TCR beta chains were found to appear HLA-restricted, with HLA associations seemingly driven largely by CMV exposure. A later genetic analysis associated a missense DCLRE1C variant with V-gene and J-gene trimming of TCR beta chains, and an independent cohort replicated the association. The only immune exposure information available for the cohort was CMV serostatus.

Sequencing was done on a sample of PBMCs. The sequence was obtained from a man aged 25-40 years in good health and CMV-seropositive. The V and J segments used are TRBV21-1 and TRBJ1-2; the table's D call, TRBD1, has no DNA check behind it. TRBV21-1 is described as a pseudogene. The bases read TGTGCCAGCAGCAGCCCCCCCAGGGTAACTAACTATGGCTACACCTTC. Translated, it reads CASSSPPRVTNYGYTF.